The clone carrying this T cell receptor (beta chain) has a count of ten or more. V shed 6 bases and J shed 4 bases, with 12 bases lying between them. The CDR3 runs to 14 residues. This entry belongs to a study of T cells in Graves' hyperthyroidism and ophthalmopathy. There were TCR beta CDR3 regions amplified from RNA transcripts. With the HTBI primer set, the TCR CDR3 went through a first round of RT-PCR. MiXCR, run by TCRdb on the multiplex PCR reads, gives a single entry per CDR3 protein. The top ten clones hold roughly 15% of a sample with 360,000 or so distinct CDR3 sequences, 15% to 20% of them seen once. For ophthalmopathy patients, the Clinical Activity Score was at least 3 and the NOSPECS grade at least 4; duration was under 3 months. The study based diagnoses on clinical symptoms, serum thyroxine and TRAb, thyroid ultrasound and orbital computed tomography.

This chain links TRBV12-3 or TRBV12-4 with TRBJ2-2; maybe TRBD2 (6 bases). The sample consisted of blood. This TCR came from a woman aged 40 to 49 with Graves' ophthalmopathy. CDR3 in DNA: TGTGCCAGCAGACCCGCGGGGTCCACCGGGGAGCTGTTTTTT. Its protein is CASRPAGSTGELFF.